A selection of T cell receptor beta chains follows, all from one sample in a study of T cell responses to AZD1222 COVID-19 vaccine. Clones were read by immunoSEQ multiplex PCR, and TCRdb kept only the in-frame ones, dropping some. The data hold about 140,000 clones, with roughly 92% observed a single time. The material sequenced was peripheral blood, taken 28 days after the second AZD1222 dose. These receptors were taken from an adult who received the AZD1222 COVID-19 vaccine. Both conserved end residues are part of each CDR3. Each record gives: clone size, V gene, D gene, J gene, CDR3 DNA, CDR3 protein. A D gene is named only where the DNA matches it firmly. Only part of the rows carry a size: once, few, many, or a class if the clone is expanded.

once	TRBV11-3	TRBD1	TRBJ2-2	TGTGCCAGCAGCTCACGACAGGGTTTGAACACCGGGGAGCTGTTTTTT	CASSSRQGLNTGELFF
NA	TRBV2	NA	TRBJ2-3	TGTGCCAGCAGTGAAAGAACAGATACGCAGTATTTT	CASSERTDTQYF
NA	TRBV7-9	NA	TRBJ2-2	TGTGCCAGCAGCTTAGTCCCCGGGGAGCTGTTTTTT	CASSLVPGELFF
NA	TRBV27	TRBD1	TRBJ1-6	TGTGCCAGCAGTTTAGGGGACAGAATAAATTCACCCCTCCACTTT	CASSLGDRINSPLHF
NA	TRBV29-1	NA	TRBJ2-1	TGCAGCCATCTTAGCGGCTCCTACAATGAGCAGTTCTTC	CSHLSGSYNEQFF
NA	TRBV19	NA	TRBJ1-5	TGTGCCAGTAGTATAACGGGCACCAATCAGCCCCAGCATTTT	CASSITGTNQPQHF
NA	TRBV6-4	TRBD2	TRBJ2-1	TGTGCCAGCAGTGACTCGATAGCGGGCTCCTACAATGAGCAGTTCTTC	CASSDSIAGSYNEQFF
NA	TRBV3-1/TRBV3-2	NA	TRBJ1-1	TGTGCCAGCAGCCAAGAGGCAGAAAACACTGAAGCTTTCTTT	CASSQEAENTEAFF
NA	TRBV6-2/TRBV6-3	NA	TRBJ2-3	TGTGCCAGCAGCCCCCGGGGTACGCAGTATTTT	CASSPRGTQYF
NA	TRBV5-1	NA	TRBJ2-5	TGCGCCAGCAGCCCGGGGGTGTCGGCCCTTAAAGAAGAGACCCAGTACTTC	CASSPGVSALKEETQYF
NA	TRBV15	TRBD1	TRBJ2-6	TGTGCCACCAGCAGAGACGAGACAGGGGTCTCTGGGGCCAACGTCCTGACTTTC	CATSRDETGVSGANVLTF
NA	TRBV15	TRBD2	TRBJ2-3	TGTGCCACCAGTCGGGGGAGCGGGGGGGCAGATACGCAGTATTTT	CATSRGSGGADTQYF
NA	TRBV6-2/TRBV6-3	NA	TRBJ2-7	TGTGCCAGCAGTTACTCTTCAGGACTGGCCTACGAGCAGTACTTC	CASSYSSGLAYEQYF
NA	TRBV11-2	NA	TRBJ2-3	TGTGCCAGCAGCTTAGCCCCACATTATACGCAGTATTTT	CASSLAPHYTQYF
once	TRBV7-2	NA	TRBJ2-2	TGTGCCAGCAGCTCCCGACAGAACACCGGGGAGCTGTTTTTT	CASSSRQNTGELFF
NA	TRBV12-3/TRBV12-4	NA	TRBJ1-2	TGTGCCAGCAGTTTGGGTGGCTACACCTTC	CASSLGGYTF
NA	TRBV19	TRBD1	TRBJ2-7	TGTGCCAGTAGTATCCGAACAGGGGACGAGCAGTACTTC	CASSIRTGDEQYF
NA	TRBV24-1	TRBD1	TRBJ1-5	TGTGCCACCAGTGATCTTCTCCGGACAGGCCACAATCAGCCCCAGCATTTT	CATSDLLRTGHNQPQHF
NA	TRBV6-2/TRBV6-3	NA	TRBJ2-1	TGTGCCAGCAGCCCCGGGGCTAGCTTCTACAATGAGCAGTTCTTC	CASSPGASFYNEQFF
NA	TRBV6-6	NA	TRBJ1-1	TGTGCCAGCAGTTACTCCGGCAGGGAAGCTTTCTTT	CASSYSGREAFF
NA	TRBV23-1	NA	TRBJ1-5	TGCGCCAGCAGTCCGGAAAGGAGGGCAGGCGGCAATCAGCCCCAGCATTTT	CASSPERRAGGNQPQHF
NA	TRBV14	NA	TRBJ1-2	TGTGCCAGCAGCGAGGGTGTCAACTATGGCTACACCTTC	CASSEGVNYGYTF
NA	TRBV9	NA	TRBJ1-2	TGTGCCAGCATGGGACGGCGCTACACCTTC	CASMGRRYTF
NA	TRBV13	NA	TRBJ2-5	TGTGCCAGCAGCCCGCCGGGACTGGGGGAGACCCAGTACTTC	CASSPPGLGETQYF
once	TRBV18	TRBD1	TRBJ2-5	TGTGCCAGCTCACCGCAGAGGACAGGCCCAGAGACCCAGTACTTC	CASSPQRTGPETQYF
NA	TRBV3-1/TRBV3-2	NA	TRBJ1-6	TGTGCCAGCAGCCAAGGAGTACTCGGGTATTCACCCCTCCACTTT	CASSQGVLGYSPLHF
NA	TRBV6-6	NA	TRBJ1-1	TGTGCCAGCAGTTACAGAGGGGACACTGAAGCTTTCTTT	CASSYRGDTEAFF
once	TRBV29-1	TRBD2	TRBJ2-7	TGCAGCGCCATTGGGGCGGGGGGGCCCAATTACGAGCAGTACTTC	CSAIGAGGPNYEQYF
NA	TRBV18	TRBD2	TRBJ2-1	TGTGCCAGCTCACCACTCACGGGGGGTATTACGAATGAGCAGTTCTTC	CASSPLTGGITNEQFF
NA	TRBV6-6	NA	TRBJ1-4	TGTGCCAGCGGGCACGATGAAAAACTGTTTTTT	CASGHDEKLFF
once	TRBV7-6	TRBD2	TRBJ2-7	TGTGCCAGCAGCTTAGTGGCAGTTAGCGGGATCGAGTACGAGCAGTACTTC	CASSLVAVSGIEYEQYF
NA	TRBV27	NA	TRBJ2-1	TGTGCCAGCAGTTTACGGGACATCTACAATGAGCAGTTCTTC	CASSLRDIYNEQFF
NA	TRBV7-9	TRBD2	TRBJ2-3	TGTGCCAGCAGCTTACTCGGGGGGGGCACAGATACGCAGTATTTT	CASSLLGGGTDTQYF
NA	TRBV7-9	NA	TRBJ2-7	TGTGCCAGCAGCTTAGTTGAGGGTTTTAGTAGCTACGAGCAGTACTTC	CASSLVEGFSSYEQYF
NA	TRBV4-3	TRBD2	TRBJ2-5	TGCGCCAGCAGCGCATCTAGCGGGAGCGGAGAGACCCAGTACTTC	CASSASSGSGETQYF
NA	TRBV12-3/TRBV12-4	TRBD1	TRBJ1-2	TGTGCCAGCACTAGGGGGCACGGCTACACCTTC	CASTRGHGYTF
NA	TRBV11-1	NA	TRBJ2-7	TGTGCCAGTACCCTCCTTGGAGGGGACTACGAGCAGTACTTC	CASTLLGGDYEQYF
once	TRBV19	TRBD1	TRBJ2-7	TGTGCCAGTAGTAGGAAAACAGGGGGGAACGACGAGCAGTACTTC	CASSRKTGGNDEQYF
NA	TRBV2	NA	TRBJ2-3	TGTGCCAGCAGGGGCCTTACAACCACAGATACGCAGTATTTT	CASRGLTTTDTQYF
NA	TRBV11-2	NA	TRBJ2-1	TGTGCCAGCAGCTTAGCGGTAGGGGATTTATCTGAGCAGTTCTTC	CASSLAVGDLSEQFF
NA	TRBV12-3/TRBV12-4	TRBD2	TRBJ2-7	TGTGCCAGCAGTTTTGCGGGAGCCTACGAGCAGTACTTC	CASSFAGAYEQYF
NA	TRBV25-1	NA	TRBJ1-5	TGTGCCAGCAGTGAAAGAGATGGTCAGCCCCAGCATTTT	CASSERDGQPQHF
few	TRBV7-6	TRBD2	TRBJ2-3	TGTGCCAGCAGCTTAAACCCCCCACTAGCGGGAGGATACACAGATACGCAGTATTTT	CASSLNPPLAGGYTDTQYF
NA	TRBV27	TRBD2	TRBJ2-5	TGTGCCAGCAGTGTACGACTAGCGGGAAGCCAAGAGACCCAGTACTTC	CASSVRLAGSQETQYF
NA	TRBV4-3	NA	TRBJ1-1	TGCGCCAGCAGCCAAGAAGGTAGGGGCGGAGCTTTCTTT	CASSQEGRGGAFF
NA	TRBV7-8	NA	TRBJ1-1	TGTGCCAGCAGCCAAACATTCGAAGCTTTCTTT	CASSQTFEAFF
NA	TRBV13	NA	TRBJ2-7	TGTGCCAGCAGCTTAGAGGGGATCCACGAGCAGTACTTC	CASSLEGIHEQYF
NA	TRBV7-2	TRBD1	TRBJ1-2	TGTGCCAGCAGCTTAGCAGGGACAGGGACTTACTATGGCTACACCTTC	CASSLAGTGTYYGYTF
NA	TRBV3-1/TRBV3-2	NA	TRBJ1-4	TGTGCCAGCAGCCAAGAAAGGGGCGGTAATGAAAAACTGTTTTTT	CASSQERGGNEKLFF
NA	TRBV4-3	NA	TRBJ2-1	TGCGCCAGCAGCCAAGGGACGGGATTAGTTGAGCAGTTCTTC	CASSQGTGLVEQFF
NA	TRBV21-1	NA	TRBJ1-1	TGTGCCAGCAGCAATAGCATCCGCGAAGCAGGGCGGAGAGGCACTGAAGCTTTCTTT	CASSNSIREAGRRGTEAFF
NA	TRBV30	NA	TRBJ1-6	TGTGCCTGGCCAGGGATGAATTCACCCCTCCACTTT	CAWPGMNSPLHF
NA	TRBV12-3/TRBV12-4	NA	TRBJ1-4	TGTGCCAGCAGTTCAGGGCTTGAAAAACTGTTTTTT	CASSSGLEKLFF
NA	TRBV28	NA	TRBJ1-2	TGTGCCAGCGGACAACTGGGCCCTGGCTACACCTTC	CASGQLGPGYTF
NA	TRBV9	NA	TRBJ1-3	TGTGCCAGCAGCGTAGAGTCCCCCGCCGCCCCTGGAAACACCATATATTTT	CASSVESPAAPGNTIYF
NA	TRBV5-1	NA	TRBJ1-1	TGCGCCAGCAGCCCTCAGGGCACTGAAGCTTTCTTT	CASSPQGTEAFF
NA	TRBV7-3	NA	TRBJ2-6	TGTGCCAGCAAGGGACCTGGGGCCAACGTCCTGACTTTC	CASKGPGANVLTF
NA	TRBV18	NA	TRBJ2-1	TGTGCCAGCTCACCACCAGTAGCGAGCCTCTACAATGAGCAGTTCTTC	CASSPPVASLYNEQFF
NA	TRBV7-9	NA	TRBJ1-2	TGTGCCAGCAGCCTTTCTCTACAGGACATCCGGTATGGCTACACCTTC	CASSLSLQDIRYGYTF
NA	TRBV5-1	TRBD2	TRBJ2-1	TGCGCCAGCAGCTTGGGTGGACTAGCGGTCTACAATGAGCAGTTCTTC	CASSLGGLAVYNEQFF